The following is a T cell receptor (beta chain) sequence with its context. Its matching antigen is unknown. The record originates from a study of shared clonotypes between healthy human individuals. The wider study: CD8 memory received one plate per donor, CD8 naive two, CD4 memory three and CD4 naive three. Regarding the study as a whole: Clonotypes shared by all four sorted-subset donors had higher generation probabilities than non-shared clonotypes. Sorted-subset sequencing was shown by rarefaction to be incomplete despite large depth.

As defined, naive CD8 cells were CD45RO-negative and positively selected for CCR7, with terminally differentiated effector memory CD45RA+ cells excluded. The CDR3 length is 16 residues. The germline CDR1 and CDR2 sequences are SEHNR and FQNEAQ (reference sequence). The V end was cut by 5 bases, the J end by 5 bases, with 18 bases between. Generated by immunoSEQ multiplex PCR, the TCRdb table keeps only in-frame clones and is missing some. The sample contains almost 700,000 clones, approximately 90% of which appear only once. This chain uses TRBV7-9 with TRBJ2-2; TRBD1 or TRBD2 may be the D gene (6 bases each). The sequencing input was naive CD8+ T cells sorted from blood. The TCR originated in a man aged 30 to 39 in good health. The CDR3 region is CASSEQWGARTGELFF. The CDR3 DNA follows: TGTGCCAGCAGCGAACAATGGGGGGCGCGTACCGGGGAGCTGTTTTTT. The full variable domain, in which reference TRBV7-9 and TRBJ2-2 provide the parts outside the CDR3, is DTGVSQNPRHKITKRGQNVTFRCDPISEHNRLYWYRQTLGQGPEFLTYFQNEAQLEKSRLLSDRFSAERPKGSFSTLEIQRTEQGDSAMYLCASSEQWGARTGELFFGEGSRLTVL.